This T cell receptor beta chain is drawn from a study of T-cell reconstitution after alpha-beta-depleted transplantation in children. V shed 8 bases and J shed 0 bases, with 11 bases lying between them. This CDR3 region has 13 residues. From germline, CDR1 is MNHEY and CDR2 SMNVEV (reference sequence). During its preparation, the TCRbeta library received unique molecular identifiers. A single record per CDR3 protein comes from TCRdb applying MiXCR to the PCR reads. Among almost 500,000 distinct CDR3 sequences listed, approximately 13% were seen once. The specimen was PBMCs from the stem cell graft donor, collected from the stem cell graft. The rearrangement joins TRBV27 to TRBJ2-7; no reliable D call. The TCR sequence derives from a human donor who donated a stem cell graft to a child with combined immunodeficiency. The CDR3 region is CASARGGSYEQYF. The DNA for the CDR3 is TGTGCCAGCGCTCGCGGCGGCTCCTACGAGCAGTACTTC.